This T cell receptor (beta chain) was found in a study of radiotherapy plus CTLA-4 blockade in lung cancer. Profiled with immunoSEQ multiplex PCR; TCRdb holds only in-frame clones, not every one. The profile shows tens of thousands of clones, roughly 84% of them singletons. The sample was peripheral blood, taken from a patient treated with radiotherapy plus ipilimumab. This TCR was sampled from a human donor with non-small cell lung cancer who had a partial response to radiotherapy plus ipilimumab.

CDR3 nucleotide sequence: TGTGCCAGCAGCGTAGGGGGGGTCACAGATACGCAGTATTTT. This encodes CASSVGGVTDTQYF. This chain uses TRBV9 with TRBJ2-3, with D possibly being TRBD2 (6 bases). CDR1 and CDR2 from the germline V gene are SGDLS and YYNGEE. The CDR3 consists of 14 residues. Trimming pared 0 bases from V and 2 bases from J, leaving 7 bases between.